Sequencing of this T cell receptor beta chain was carried out in a study of T cells in Graves' hyperthyroidism and ophthalmopathy. Clinical symptoms, serum thyroxine and TRAb, thyroid ultrasound and orbital computed tomography together formed the diagnostic basis. CDR3 size: 19 residues. Trimming cost V 0 bases and J 4 bases, with 24 bases left between them. CDR1 and CDR2 (germline): ENHRY, SYGVKD. This clonotype has a handful of counts. TCR beta CDR3 sequences were amplified from RNA transcripts. HTBI primers drove first-round RT-PCR of the TCR CDR3. TCRdb passed the multiplex PCR reads through MiXCR, listing each CDR3 protein once. The table has about 510,000 distinct CDR3 sequences, 35% to 50% seen once.

Sequencing was done on a sample of peripheral blood or thyroid tissue (not recorded which). The chain is built from TRBV10-3 and TRBJ2-5; D possibly corresponds to TRBD1 (6 bases). The sequence was obtained from an adult woman with Graves' disease, either hyperthyroidism or ophthalmopathy (not recorded which). The CDR3 here is CAISESPFTLAGVGETQYF. The CDR3 DNA reads as TGTGCCATCAGTGAGTCGCCCTTCACCTTGGCAGGGGTCGGAGAGACCCAGTACTTC.